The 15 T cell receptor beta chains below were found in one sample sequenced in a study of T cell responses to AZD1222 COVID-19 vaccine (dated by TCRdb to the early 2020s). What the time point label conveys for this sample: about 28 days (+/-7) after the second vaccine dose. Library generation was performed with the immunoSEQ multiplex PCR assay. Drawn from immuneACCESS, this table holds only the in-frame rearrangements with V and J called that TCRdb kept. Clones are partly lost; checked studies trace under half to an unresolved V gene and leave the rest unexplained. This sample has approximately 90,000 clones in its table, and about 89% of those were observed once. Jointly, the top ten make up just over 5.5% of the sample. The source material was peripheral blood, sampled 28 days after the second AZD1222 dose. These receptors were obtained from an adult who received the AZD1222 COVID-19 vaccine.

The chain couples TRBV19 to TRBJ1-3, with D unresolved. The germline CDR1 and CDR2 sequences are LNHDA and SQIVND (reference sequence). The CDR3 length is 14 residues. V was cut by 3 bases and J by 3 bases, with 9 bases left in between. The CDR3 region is CASSMGNFGNTIYF. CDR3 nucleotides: TGTGCCAGTAGTATGGGCAACTTTGGAAACACCATATATTTT.

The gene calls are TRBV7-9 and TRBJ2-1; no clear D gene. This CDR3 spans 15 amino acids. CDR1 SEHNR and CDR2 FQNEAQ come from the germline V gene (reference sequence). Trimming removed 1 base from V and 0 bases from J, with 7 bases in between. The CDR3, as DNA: TGTGCCAGCAGCTTAGAATCCTCCTCCTACAATGAGCAGTTCTTC. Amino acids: CASSLESSSYNEQFF.

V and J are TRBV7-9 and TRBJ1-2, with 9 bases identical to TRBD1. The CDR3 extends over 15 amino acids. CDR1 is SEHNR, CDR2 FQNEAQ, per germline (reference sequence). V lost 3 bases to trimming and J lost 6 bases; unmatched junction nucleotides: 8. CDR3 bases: TGTGCCAGCAGCTTTGGCCCGGGACAGGGTAATGGCTACACCTTC. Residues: CASSFGPGQGNGYTF.

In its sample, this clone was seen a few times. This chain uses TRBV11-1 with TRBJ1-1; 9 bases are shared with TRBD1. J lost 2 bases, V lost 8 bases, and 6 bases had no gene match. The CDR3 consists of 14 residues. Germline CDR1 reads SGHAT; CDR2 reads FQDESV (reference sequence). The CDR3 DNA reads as TGTGCCAGCTCCGACAGGGGGTATAACACTGAAGCTTTCTTT. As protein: CASSDRGYNTEAFF.

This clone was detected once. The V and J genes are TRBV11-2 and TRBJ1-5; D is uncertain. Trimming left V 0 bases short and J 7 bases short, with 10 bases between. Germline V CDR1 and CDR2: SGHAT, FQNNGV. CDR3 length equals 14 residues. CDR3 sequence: CASSLDSVGQPQHF. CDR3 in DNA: TGTGCCAGCAGCTTAGATTCGGTGGGACAGCCCCAGCATTTT.

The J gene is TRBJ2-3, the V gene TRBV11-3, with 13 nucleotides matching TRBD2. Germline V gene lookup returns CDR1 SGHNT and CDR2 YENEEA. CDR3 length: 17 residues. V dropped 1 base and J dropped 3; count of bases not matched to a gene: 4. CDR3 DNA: TGTGCCAGCAGCTTAGGGGTGGGACTAGCGGGGACAGATACGCAGTATTTT. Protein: CASSLGVGLAGTDTQYF. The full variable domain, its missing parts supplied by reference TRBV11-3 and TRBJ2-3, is EAGVVQSPRYKIIEKKQPVAFWCNPISGHNTLYWYLQNLGQGPELLIRYENEEAVDDSQLPKDRFSAERLKGVDSTLKIQPAELGDSAVYLCASSLGVGLAGTDTQYFGPGTRLTVL.

CDR3 coding DNA: TGTGCCACCAGTGATACCGGACAGGGACGGGATGGCTACACCTTC. Its protein product is CATSDTGQGRDGYTF. The rearrangement links TRBV24-1 to TRBJ1-2, with TRBD1 identical over 8 bases. With 3 bases clipped from V and 6 bases from J, the junction kept 8 bases outside the gene matches. CDR1 is KGHDR and CDR2 is SFDVKD in the germline V gene. There are 15 residues in the CDR3.

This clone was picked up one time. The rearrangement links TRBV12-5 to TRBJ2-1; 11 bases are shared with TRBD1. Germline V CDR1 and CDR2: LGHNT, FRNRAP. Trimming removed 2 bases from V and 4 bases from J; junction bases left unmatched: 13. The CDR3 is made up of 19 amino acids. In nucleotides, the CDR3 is TGTGCTAGTGGTTTGAGACGGACAGGGGGCTCCTCCTATTACAATGAGCAGTTCTTC. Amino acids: CASGLRRTGGSSYYNEQFF. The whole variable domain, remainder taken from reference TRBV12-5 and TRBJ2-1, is DARVTQTPRHKVTEMGQEVTMRCQPILGHNTVFWYRQTMMQGLELLAYFRNRAPLDDSGMPKDRFSAEMPDATLATLKIQPSEPRDSAVYFCASGLRRTGGSSYYNEQFFGPGTRLTVL.

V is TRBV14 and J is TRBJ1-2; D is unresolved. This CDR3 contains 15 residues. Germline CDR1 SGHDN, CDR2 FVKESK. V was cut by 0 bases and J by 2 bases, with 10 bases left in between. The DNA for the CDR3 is TGTGCCAGCAGCCAAGATCCCCGCGACAACTATGGCTACACCTTC. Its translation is CASSQDPRDNYGYTF.

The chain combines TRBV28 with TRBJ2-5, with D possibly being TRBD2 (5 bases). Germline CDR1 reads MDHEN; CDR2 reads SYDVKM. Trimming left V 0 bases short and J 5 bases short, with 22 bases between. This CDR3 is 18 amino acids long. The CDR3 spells CASSLWPPRGSPRETQYF. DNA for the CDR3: TGTGCCAGCAGTTTATGGCCCCCCCGGGGATCCCCAAGGGAGACCCAGTACTTC.

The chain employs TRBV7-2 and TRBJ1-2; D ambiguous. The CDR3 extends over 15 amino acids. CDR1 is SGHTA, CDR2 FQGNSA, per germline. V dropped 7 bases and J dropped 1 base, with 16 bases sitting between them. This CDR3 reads CASKIGTDLNYGYTF. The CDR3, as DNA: TGTGCCAGCAAAATCGGAACAGATCTTAACTATGGCTACACCTTC.

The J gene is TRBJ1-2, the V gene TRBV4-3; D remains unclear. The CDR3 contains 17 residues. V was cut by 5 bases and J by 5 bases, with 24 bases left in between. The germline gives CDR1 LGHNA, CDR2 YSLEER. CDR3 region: CASSNQYSRPLLYGYTF. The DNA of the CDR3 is TGCGCCAGCAGCAACCAGTACTCTCGCCCCCTTCTTTATGGCTACACCTTC.

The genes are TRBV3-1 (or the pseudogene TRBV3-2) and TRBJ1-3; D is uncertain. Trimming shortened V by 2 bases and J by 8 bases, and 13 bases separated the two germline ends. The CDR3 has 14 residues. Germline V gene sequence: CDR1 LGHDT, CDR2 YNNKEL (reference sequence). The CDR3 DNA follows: TGTGCCAGCAGCCAAAACTGGGCGTGGGACACCATATATTTT. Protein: CASSQNWAWDTIYF.

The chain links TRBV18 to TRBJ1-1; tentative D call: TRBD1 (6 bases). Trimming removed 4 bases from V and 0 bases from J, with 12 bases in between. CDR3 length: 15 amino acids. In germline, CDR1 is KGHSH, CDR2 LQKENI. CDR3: CASSLMDSMNTEAFF. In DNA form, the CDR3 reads TGTGCCAGCTCACTGATGGACAGCATGAACACTGAAGCTTTCTTT.

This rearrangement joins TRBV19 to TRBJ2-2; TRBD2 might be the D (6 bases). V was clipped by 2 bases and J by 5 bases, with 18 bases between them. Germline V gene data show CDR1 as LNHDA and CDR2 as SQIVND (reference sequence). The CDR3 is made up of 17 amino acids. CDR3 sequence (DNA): TGTGCCAGTAGTATAACGGGAGTGACAAGACTTACCGGGGAGCTGTTTTTT. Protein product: CASSITGVTRLTGELFF.